This T cell receptor beta chain originates from a study of identifying expanded T cells in peripheral blood. Concerning this clone: Its target is not known.

TCRdb's table, derived via immunoSEQ multiplex PCR, lists solely in-frame clones and lacks some. The sample includes around 82,000 clones, 80% to 85% of them seen just once. No infections or other immune events were documented during collection. V was pared by 3 bases and J by 2 bases, with 1 base between. This CDR3 is built from 10 residues. CDR1 is DFQATT, CDR2 SNEGSKA, per germline (reference sequence). Study observations and caveats: Two-week clone count variance significantly increased as total template count grew. Technical replicates showed around 1.2 changed clones; roughly two weeks about 16; four weeks 19.

The TCR comes from a person between 18 and 69 years old in good health. Material for sequencing was blood. The V gene is TRBV20-1, the J gene TRBJ2-5, with D unclear. For the CDR3, the DNA is TGCAGTGCTAGTCAAGAGACCCAGTACTTC. It translates to CSASQETQYF.